The 27 T cell receptor beta chains in this list originate from one sample, sequenced in a study of CD8 T cells in Susac syndrome. Reverse transcription used about 0.45 to 1 ug RNA and random hexamers. One entry per CDR3 protein results from TCRdb running MiXCR on the immunoSEQ multiplex PCR reads. This table holds around 80,000 distinct CDR3 sequences, 93% found once. The specimen was CD8+ T cells from PBMCs. The receptors derive from a human donor with Susac syndrome.

The rearrangement links TRBV28 to TRBJ2-7, with D possibly being TRBD1 or TRBD2 (5 bases each). V was trimmed by 5 bases and J by 6 bases, leaving 11 bases between them. The CDR3 contains 12 residues. The germline V gene has CDR1 MDHEN and CDR2 SYDVKM. This CDR3 is CASSPLGGEQYF. Written as DNA, the CDR3 is TGTGCCAGCAGTCCCCTTGGGGGCGAGCAGTACTTC.

The chain links TRBV3-1 to TRBJ1-6; D might be TRBD1 (5 bases). V lost 0 bases to trimming and J lost 10 bases, with 13 bases between them. CDR1 LGHDT and CDR2 YNNKEL come from the germline V gene (reference sequence). The CDR3 extends over 15 amino acids. DNA for the CDR3: TGTGCCAGCAGCCAAGATCAAGGGGCTGGATCACCCCTCCACTTT. This codes for CASSQDQGAGSPLHF.

This clonotype showed up just once. This chain connects TRBV10-2 to TRBJ2-7; no definite D call. The germline V gene has CDR1 WSHSY and CDR2 SAAADI. The CDR3 spans 15 residues. Trimming stripped 8 bases from V and 5 bases from J, with 22 bases between. CDR3 residues: CASSPRAALSHEQYF. In nucleotides, the CDR3 is TGCGCCAGCTCCCCCCGAGCAGCCCTGTCGCACGAGCAGTACTTC.

The CDR3 nucleotides are TGTGCCAGCAGCTCGATCTCCTTAGGAGGAGGGGCCTTCCAAGAGACCCAGTACTTC. Amino acid sequence: CASSSISLGGGAFQETQYF. V usage is TRBV14 and J usage is TRBJ2-5; weak D call: TRBD2 (6 bases). From germline, CDR1 is SGHDN and CDR2 FVKESK. The CDR3 runs 19 residues. V was pared by 5 bases and J by 1 base, with 26 bases between.

The CDR3 DNA is TGTGCCAGCAGCCCATGGAGAACCACTGAAGCTTTCTTT. Residues: CASSPWRTTEAFF. J is TRBJ1-1 and V is TRBV5-4; no clear D. Germline assignment: CDR1 SGHNT and CDR2 YYREEE (reference sequence). The CDR3 spans 13 residues. Trimming shortened V by 4 bases and J by 4 bases, and 11 bases separated the two germline ends.

V usage is TRBV29-1 and J usage is TRBJ2-3; TRBD2 might be the D (6 bases). This CDR3 contains 14 residues. The germline CDR1 and CDR2 sequences are SQVTM and ANQGSEA. V was shortened by 3 bases and J by 4 bases, with 14 bases between the two germline ends. Written as DNA, the CDR3 is TGCAGCGTTGAGACTAGAGGTGGGGCAGATACGCAGTATTTT. It is translated as CSVETRGGADTQYF.

This clonotype was detected only once. This chain links TRBV25-1 with TRBJ1-3, with a possible D match to TRBD1 (6 bases). V shed 8 bases and J shed 0 bases, with 14 bases lying between them. CDR1 and CDR2 from the germline V gene are MGHDK and SYGVNS. The CDR3 is 15 amino acids. The CDR3 sequence: CASHGQTSSGNTIYF. The CDR3 DNA follows: TGTGCCAGCCACGGACAGACGAGCTCTGGAAACACCATATATTTT.

The chain is built from TRBV11-2 and TRBJ2-7; possibly TRBD1 for D (5 bases). Germline CDR1 and CDR2: SGHAT and FQNNGV. The CDR3 is 13 amino acids. Trimming pared 5 bases from V and 0 bases from J, leaving 8 bases between. CDR3 in amino acids: CASSQDSSYEQYF. CDR3 nucleotides: TGTGCCAGCAGCCAAGACAGCTCCTACGAGCAGTACTTC.

CDR3 bases: TGCAGTGCTAAAGACAGTGTGAACACTGAAGCTTTCTTT. Translating gives CSAKDSVNTEAFF. This chain uses TRBV20-1 with TRBJ1-1, with D perhaps matching TRBD1 (5 bases). This CDR3 contains 13 residues. V was pared by 4 bases and J by 0 bases, with 9 bases between. The germline V gene has CDR1 DFQATT and CDR2 SNEGSKA (reference sequence).

On this clonotype itself: One end of the junction fails to match germline, which may point to a read error. The chain couples TRBV12-3 or TRBV12-4 to TRBJ2-5, with TRBD2 identical over 11 bases. The CDR3 runs 15 residues. The CDR3 spells CASSLGLAGGENQYF. CDR3 in DNA: TGTGCCAGCAGTTTAGGGCTAGCGGGGGGTGAGAACCAGTACTTC.

This clonotype was found once. This chain connects TRBV4-3 to TRBJ2-7; 7 nucleotides match TRBD1. The CDR3 consists of 16 residues. Germline loops: CDR1 LGHNA, CDR2 YSLEER. J lost 2 bases, V lost 0 bases, and 7 bases had no gene match. The CDR3 sequence is CASSQDRDRRPYEQYF. The DNA for the CDR3 is TGCGCCAGCAGCCAAGATCGGGACAGAAGGCCCTACGAGCAGTACTTC.

As concerns this clonotype: The junction departs from the called germline gene at one end, perhaps through a read error. The J gene is TRBJ2-1, the V gene TRBV27; 12 bases line up with TRBD2. CDR3 size: 16 residues. Looked up from germline, CDR1 is MNHEY and CDR2 is SMNVEV (reference sequence). CDR3 nucleotides: TGTGCCGGCAGTCCCGTACGACTAGCGGGAGTCCATGAGCAGTTCTTC. It encodes CAGSPVRLAGVHEQFF.

The chain couples TRBV5-1 to TRBJ2-1; 10 nucleotides align to TRBD1. Germline V gives CDR1 SGHRS, CDR2 YFSETQ. Unmatched junction bases numbered 4, after V lost 2 bases and J lost 5 bases. The CDR3 length is 15 residues. In DNA form, the CDR3 reads TGCGCCAGCAGCTTTATCGGACAGGGGGACAATGAGCAGTTCTTC. The encoded protein is CASSFIGQGDNEQFF.

The V gene is TRBV5-1, the J gene TRBJ2-2, with D uncertain. Germline V gene data show CDR1 as SGHRS and CDR2 as YFSETQ. The CDR3 extends over 17 amino acids. The V and J ends lost 1 base and 0 bases respectively, with 13 bases between them. For the CDR3, the DNA is TGCGCCAGCAGCTTGATGCCACACGGAACGAACACCGGGGAGCTGTTTTTT. Protein: CASSLMPHGTNTGELFF.

The V call is TRBV20-1, the J call TRBJ2-7, with a possible D match to TRBD2 (6 bases). CDR1 is DFQATT and CDR2 is SNEGSKA in the germline V gene (reference sequence). The CDR3 length is 14 residues. V was clipped by 5 bases and J by 4 bases, with 18 bases between them. In nucleotides, the CDR3 is TGCAGTGCTGGACCGGGACTCTTCCTTTACGAGCAGTACTTC. Translated: CSAGPGLFLYEQYF.

This chain uses TRBV28 with TRBJ1-5; D perhaps matches TRBD1 (5 bases). CDR3 length: 15 residues. The germline gives CDR1 MDHEN, CDR2 SYDVKM. Between the trimmed V and J ends, which lost 3 bases and 0 bases, there was a span of 9 bases. This chain's CDR3 is CASSLAGNSNQPQHF. Written as DNA, the CDR3 is TGTGCCAGCAGTTTGGCAGGGAATAGCAATCAGCCCCAGCATTTT.

A note on this clonotype: One end of the junction does not line up with germline, which may come from a read error. The chain has TRBV19 and TRBJ1-5; unclear D gene. This CDR3 is 15 amino acids long. Germline V gene lookup returns CDR1 LNHDA and CDR2 SQIVND (reference sequence). CDR3 bases: TGTGCCAGTAGTGTAGACCCTTATAGCAATCAGCCCCAGCATTTT. This sequence encodes CASSVDPYSNQPQHF.

This chain links TRBV6-1 with TRBJ2-7, with D maybe TRBD2 (5 bases). The V gene lost 2 bases and the J gene lost 5 bases, with 13 bases spanning the gap. Germline V gives CDR1 MNHNS, CDR2 SASEGT. The CDR3 runs 14 residues. The CDR3 region is CASSEIVEGNEQYF. The CDR3 bases are TGTGCCAGCAGTGAAATAGTTGAGGGTAACGAGCAGTACTTC.

The CDR3 sequence is CASSQVLTGVTEAFF. DNA of the CDR3: TGTGCCAGCAGCCAAGTCCTGACAGGTGTCACTGAAGCTTTCTTT. The rearrangement joins TRBV14 to TRBJ1-1; possibly TRBD1 for D (6 bases). The CDR3 runs 15 residues. Germline V lookup: CDR1 SGHDN, CDR2 FVKESK. V lost 1 base to trimming and J lost 4 bases, with 13 bases between them. The full variable domain, rest sourced from reference TRBV14 and TRBJ1-1, is EAGVTQFPSHSVIEKGQTVTLRCDPISGHDNLYWYRRVMGKEIKFLLHFVKESKQDESGMPNNRFLAERTGGTYSTLKVQPAELEDSGVYFCASSQVLTGVTEAFFGQGTRLTVV.

In this sample, this clonotype turned up once. J is TRBJ1-4 and V is TRBV4-1; possible D gene TRBD1, 5 bases. Trimming removed 4 bases from V and 8 bases from J, with 20 bases in between. In germline, CDR1 is MGHRA, CDR2 YSYEKL. This CDR3 contains 16 residues. The CDR3: CASSPWFVRGNEKLFF. DNA for the CDR3: TGCGCCAGCAGCCCCTGGTTTGTTCGGGGGAACGAAAAACTGTTTTTT.

The chain links TRBV28 to TRBJ1-5, with unresolved D. CDR3 size: 13 residues. Germline CDR1 is MDHEN and CDR2 is SYDVKM. With 8 bases removed from V and 10 bases from J, the gap between germline ends came to 18 bases. CDR3 residues: CASCTTPFGPQHF. The CDR3 bases are TGTGCCAGCTGTACAACACCCTTCGGACCCCAGCATTTT.

This clonotype was counted once. The CDR3 is CASSLDGHDPLGKYGYTF. As DNA, the CDR3 is TGTGCCAGCAGCTTGGATGGTCATGACCCGCTGGGGAAGTATGGCTACACCTTC. V and J are TRBV5-6 and TRBJ1-2; the D is unclear. The CDR3 spans 18 residues. Trimming stripped 0 bases from V and 5 bases from J, with 23 bases between. Germline CDR1 and CDR2: SGHDT and YYEEEE.

The chain links TRBV4-3 to TRBJ1-1; D unresolved. This CDR3 region has 14 residues. Deletions cut 3 bases from V and 0 bases from J, with 8 bases between. Per the germline V gene, CDR1 is LGHNA and CDR2 is YSLEER. The DNA for the CDR3 is TGCGCCAGCAGCCATGAGAACATGAACACTGAAGCTTTCTTT. It yields the protein CASSHENMNTEAFF.

The rearrangement uses TRBV19 and TRBJ2-7; 10 positions match TRBD2. Trimming cost V 4 bases and J 5 bases; bases outside gene matches: 5. The germline V gene has CDR1 LNHDA and CDR2 SQIVND (reference sequence). The CDR3 is 14 residues long. The CDR3: CASSTLAGVDEQYF. The CDR3 nucleotides are TGTGCCAGTAGTACTCTAGCGGGAGTCGACGAGCAGTACTTC. Looking up the rest from reference TRBV19 and TRBJ2-7 gives the full variable domain: DGGITQSPKYLFRKEGQNVTLSCEQNLNHDAMYWYRQDPGQGLRLIYYSQIVNDFQKGDIAEGYSVSREKKESFPLTVTSAQKNPTAFYLCASSTLAGVDEQYFGPGTRLTVT.

The genes are TRBV7-9 and TRBJ1-1, with 10 bases identical to TRBD1. The V gene end was trimmed by 8 bases and the J gene end by 0 bases; junction bases not matched to a gene: 6. There are 15 residues in the CDR3. Per germline, CDR1 SEHNR and CDR2 FQNEAQ (reference sequence). Here the CDR3 DNA reads TGTGCCAGCCAAGACAGGGGGCAATTGAACACTGAAGCTTTCTTT. It translates to CASQDRGQLNTEAFF.

The rearrangement joins TRBV28 to TRBJ2-3; D is perhaps TRBD2 (7 bases). The germline CDR1 and CDR2 sequences are MDHEN and SYDVKM. V lost 6 bases and J lost 0, with 22 bases in between. The CDR3 runs 18 residues. The CDR3 DNA is TGTGCCAGCAGCCCCCAAGGGGGGCTAGCGGTGAGCACAGATACGCAGTATTTT. Translating it yields CASSPQGGLAVSTDTQYF.

This rearrangement joins TRBV7-9 to TRBJ1-2; unclear D gene. The length of the CDR3 is 12 residues. Germline-derived CDR1 and CDR2 are SEHNR and FQNEAQ (reference sequence). V lost 4 bases and J 5 bases, leaving 8 bases between the germline ends. The chain's CDR3 is CASSSDGYGYTF. The CDR3 DNA reads TGTGCCAGCAGCTCGGACGGTTATGGCTACACCTTC.